These 25 T cell receptor beta chains were all obtained from the same sample, sequenced in a study of blood T cell repertoires in COVID-19. The assay was immunoSEQ multiplex PCR, and TCRdb's table has in-frame clones only and misses some. This table has 300,000 to 400,000 clones, more than 70% appearing once. Sequences were obtained from peripheral blood. The receptors shown here come from a woman in her forties or fifties who had recovered from COVID-19.

This chain joins TRBV28 and TRBJ1-5; 7 nucleotides match TRBD1. The CDR3 contains 15 residues. CDR1 is MDHEN, CDR2 SYDVKM, per germline. The ends lost 1 base at V and 4 bases at J; junction bases unmatched: 4. The CDR3 loop is CASSLFSGGNQPQHF. In DNA form, the CDR3 reads TGTGCCAGCAGTTTATTTTCAGGGGGGAATCAGCCCCAGCATTTT.

The chain carries TRBV6-5 and TRBJ1-1, with D maybe TRBD1 (5 bases). The CDR3 sequence is 15 residues long. The germline V and J ends were trimmed by 0 bases and 3 bases, with 11 bases remaining between them. Germline-derived CDR1 and CDR2 are MNHEY and SVGAGI. CDR3 in amino acids: CASSYSRAGYTEAFF. The CDR3 DNA sequence: TGTGCCAGCAGTTACTCAAGAGCAGGGTACACTGAAGCTTTCTTT.

The chain recombines TRBV12-3 or TRBV12-4 with TRBJ2-1; D is unresolved. The length of the CDR3 is 13 residues. The V end was cut by 7 bases, the J end by 0 bases, with 7 bases between. This CDR3 is CASTGISYNEQFF. CDR3 coding DNA: TGTGCCAGCACAGGAATCTCCTACAATGAGCAGTTCTTC.

This chain links TRBV24-1 with TRBJ1-2; D unclear. This CDR3 is 13 amino acids long. CDR1 and CDR2 (germline): KGHDR, SFDVKD. The V and J ends lost 5 bases and 4 bases respectively, with 10 bases between them. The DNA of the CDR3 is TGTGCCACCAGTGGAGGCCTTCTCTATGGCTACACCTTC. It yields the protein CATSGGLLYGYTF.

The chain employs TRBV6-2 or TRBV6-3 and TRBJ2-7; TRBD1 matches 10 bases. The ends lost 6 bases at V and 4 bases at J; junction bases unmatched: 9. Germline V lookup: CDR1 MNHEY, CDR2 SVGEGT. The CDR3 spans 15 residues. The CDR3 sequence: CASSEPGQGQYEQYF. In DNA form, the CDR3 reads TGTGCCAGCAGCGAACCGGGACAGGGGCAGTACGAGCAGTACTTC.

The V and J genes are TRBV4-1 and TRBJ2-5, with TRBD2 identical over 7 bases. J lost 5 bases, V lost 4 bases, and 4 bases had no gene match. Germline CDR1 and CDR2: MGHRA and YSYEKL. This CDR3 is 13 amino acids long. In DNA form, the CDR3 reads TGCGCCAGCAGCCCTGGGAGGGAGGAGACCCAGTACTTC. This codes for CASSPGREETQYF.

The CDR3 here is CASSVGGREQFF. For the CDR3, the DNA is TGTGCCAGCAGTGTGGGGGGGCGTGAGCAGTTCTTC. V usage is TRBV12-3 or TRBV12-4 and J usage is TRBJ2-1, with D perhaps matching TRBD2 (7 bases). The length of the CDR3 is 12 residues. Trimming removed 5 bases from V and 9 bases from J, with 11 bases in between.

The rearrangement joins TRBV5-1 to TRBJ2-7; 9 bases agree with TRBD2. Germline V gene data show CDR1 as SGHRS and CDR2 as YFSETQ. Trimming removed 0 bases from V and 5 bases from J; junction bases left unmatched: 9. This CDR3 is built from 16 residues. Here the CDR3 reads CASSLAELAGLDEQYF. Written as DNA, the CDR3 is TGCGCCAGCAGCTTGGCCGAACTAGCGGGTCTCGACGAGCAGTACTTC.

The J gene is TRBJ2-5, the V gene TRBV6-5; D remains ambiguous. Germline assignment: CDR1 MNHEY and CDR2 SVGAGI. Trimming removed 5 bases from V and 3 bases from J, with 4 bases in between. The CDR3 loop spans 11 amino acids. CDR3 amino acids: CASSPKETQYF. The DNA of the CDR3 is TGTGCCAGCAGTCCCAAAGAGACCCAGTACTTC.

The V call is TRBV11-1, the J call TRBJ2-1; 11 bases agree with TRBD2. Trimming cost V 6 bases and J 3 bases; bases outside gene matches: 7. Germline V gene sequence: CDR1 SGHAT, CDR2 FQDESV (reference sequence). CDR3 length: 16 amino acids. CDR3 sequence reads: CASSLLLAGVYNEQFF. The CDR3 region has the DNA TGTGCCAGCAGTCTACTACTAGCGGGAGTCTACAATGAGCAGTTCTTC.

The CDR3, as DNA: TGTGCCAGCAGTCTAGCGGGAGGAGCCAAAAACATTCAGTACTTC. Amino acids: CASSLAGGAKNIQYF. This rearrangement joins TRBV6-2 or TRBV6-3 to TRBJ2-4; 11 bases are a match to TRBD2. Germline V lookup: CDR1 MNHEY, CDR2 SVGEGT. The CDR3 is 15 residues long. V was pared by 5 bases and J by 0 bases, with 0 bases of the junction left unmatched.

This clone turned up a few times. The V call is TRBV21-1, the J call TRBJ1-1; the table's D call, TRBD1, has no DNA check behind it. TRBV21-1 has pseudogene status. This CDR3 is 16 amino acids long. Written as DNA, the CDR3 is TGTGCCAGCAGCACCGAACCCGACAGGGGAGGAGGTGAAGCTTTCTTT. Translation: CASSTEPDRGGGEAFF.

The chain has TRBV28 and TRBJ1-3; 11 nucleotides match TRBD1. This CDR3 region has 15 residues. Germline CDR1 reads MDHEN; CDR2 reads SYDVKM. The V gene end was trimmed by 6 bases and the J gene end by 3 bases; junction bases not matched to a gene: 4. The chain's CDR3 is CASRLGQGVGNTIYF. Written as DNA, the CDR3 is TGTGCCAGCAGGCTGGGACAGGGGGTTGGAAACACCATATATTTT.

The rearrangement links TRBV14 to TRBJ2-7; D may be TRBD1 (5 bases). The CDR3 consists of 13 residues. The germline V and J ends were trimmed by 7 bases and 5 bases, with 15 bases remaining between them. Germline assignment: CDR1 SGHDN and CDR2 FVKESK. CDR3 sequence (DNA): TGTGCCAGCAACGCAGGGCAGGTACACGAGCAGTACTTC. It specifies CASNAGQVHEQYF.

The chain joins TRBV28 to TRBJ2-7; tentatively, D is TRBD2 (6 bases). The CDR3 consists of 14 residues. V was cut by 7 bases and J by 0 bases, with 13 bases left in between. Germline V lookup: CDR1 MDHEN, CDR2 SYDVKM. This chain's CDR3 is CASNGGASSYEQYF. CDR3 bases: TGTGCCAGCAACGGCGGGGCCAGCTCCTACGAGCAGTACTTC.

The chain combines TRBV4-3 with TRBJ2-2; 11 nucleotides line up with TRBD2. The germline CDR1 and CDR2 sequences are LGHNA and YSLEER. CDR3 length: 17 residues. The junction had 8 bases not matched to a gene; V was cut back by 1 base and J by 7 bases. DNA of the CDR3: TGCGCCAGCAGCCAAGGACTAGCGGGAAGTATGGACGGGGAGCTGTTTTTT. This sequence encodes CASSQGLAGSMDGELFF.

This chain joins TRBV29-1 and TRBJ1-2, with D perhaps TRBD1 (5 bases). Trimming cost V 7 bases and J 3 bases, with 15 bases left between them. The CDR3 runs 13 residues. Germline V gene sequence: CDR1 SQVTM, CDR2 ANQGSEA. CDR3 region: CSANRLRYYGYTF. CDR3 DNA: TGCAGCGCAAACAGGTTGCGGTACTATGGCTACACCTTC.

This chain uses TRBV19 with TRBJ1-4; D is possibly TRBD1 (5 bases). This CDR3 is 14 amino acids long. Deletions cut 4 bases from V and 6 bases from J, with 12 bases between. The V gene's germline CDR1 is LNHDA and CDR2 SQIVND (reference sequence). The CDR3 protein is CASSSPGGDEKLFF. The CDR3 bases are TGTGCCAGTAGTAGCCCGGGGGGTGATGAAAAACTGTTTTTT. Supplemented by reference TRBV19 and TRBJ1-4, the full variable domain reads DGGITQSPKYLFRKEGQNVTLSCEQNLNHDAMYWYRQDPGQGLRLIYYSQIVNDFQKGDIAEGYSVSREKKESFPLTVTSAQKNPTAFYLCASSSPGGDEKLFFGSGTQLSVL.

This clone turned up a few times. The chain has TRBV7-3 and TRBJ2-1, with 12 bases lining up with TRBD2. The CDR3 extends over 16 amino acids. Germline V gives CDR1 SGHTA, CDR2 FQGTGA. V gave up 6 bases and J gave up 8 bases; unmatched junction bases: 11. The CDR3 reads CASSPGTSGRRDEQFF. The CDR3 DNA is TGTGCCAGCAGTCCCGGGACTAGCGGGCGTCGCGATGAGCAGTTCTTC.

J is TRBJ2-1 and V is TRBV2; possibly TRBD2 for D (5 bases). Germline lookup yields CDR1 SNHLY and CDR2 FYNNEI. The CDR3 totals 13 residues. V lost 5 bases to trimming and J lost 7 bases, with 12 bases between them. CDR3 residues: CASSRLRGNEQFF. Here the CDR3 DNA reads TGTGCCAGCAGTCGACTAAGAGGGAATGAGCAGTTCTTC.

The genes are TRBV27 and TRBJ1-1; D gene unclear. Trimming cost V 4 bases and J 1 base, with 16 bases left between them. Per the germline V gene, CDR1 is MNHEY and CDR2 is SMNVEV (reference sequence). This CDR3 contains 16 residues. Written as DNA, the CDR3 is TGTGCCAGCAGTTCTGCTCTCGGGTTCGGGAACACTGAAGCTTTCTTT. It encodes CASSSALGFGNTEAFF.

The chain uses TRBV9 and TRBJ1-6; 7 bases are a match to TRBD1. The CDR3 has 15 residues. Germline-derived CDR1 and CDR2 are SGDLS and YYNGEE. J was trimmed by 7 bases and V by 3 bases; bases with no gene match: 7. The CDR3 sequence is CASSASGTENSPLHF. CDR3 coding DNA: TGTGCCAGCAGCGCCTCCGGGACAGAAAATTCACCCCTCCACTTT.

The V call is TRBV2, the J call TRBJ1-5; D gene ambiguous. V gave up 2 bases and J gave up 8 bases, with 7 bases separating them. CDR1 is SNHLY and CDR2 is FYNNEI in the germline V gene. The CDR3 consists of 12 residues. The CDR3 DNA reads TGTGCCAGCAGTGAACAGATTGAGCCCCAGCATTTT. It specifies CASSEQIEPQHF. The variable domain in full, completed from reference TRBV2 and TRBJ1-5, reads EPEVTQTPSHQVTQMGQEVILRCVPISNHLYFYWYRQILGQKVEFLVSFYNNEISEKSEIFDDQFSVERPDGSNFTLKIRSTKLEDSAMYFCASSEQIEPQHFGDGTRLSIL.

This clone occurred once. CDR3 protein: CASKHGLTYNEQFF. In DNA form, the CDR3 reads TGTGCCAGCAAGCATGGACTAACCTACAATGAGCAGTTCTTC. The chain has TRBV2 and TRBJ2-1; tentative D call: TRBD2 (6 bases). Germline lookup yields CDR1 SNHLY and CDR2 FYNNEI. With 7 bases removed from V and 2 bases from J, the gap between germline ends came to 12 bases. The CDR3 length is 14 residues. Variable domain in full (rest from reference TRBV2 and TRBJ2-1): EPEVTQTPSHQVTQMGQEVILRCVPISNHLYFYWYRQILGQKVEFLVSFYNNEISEKSEIFDDQFSVERPDGSNFTLKIRSTKLEDSAMYFCASKHGLTYNEQFFGPGTRLTVL.

V gene TRBV5-5 combines with J gene TRBJ2-3; 11 nucleotides line up with TRBD1. The CDR3 is made up of 16 amino acids. Germline assignment: CDR1 SGHKS and CDR2 YYEKEE (reference sequence). The junction had 7 bases not matched to a gene; V was cut back by 4 bases and J by 3 bases. The CDR3 loop reads CASSRGGQGATDTQYF. The CDR3 DNA follows: TGTGCCAGCAGCCGAGGTGGACAGGGGGCTACAGATACGCAGTATTTT.